This T cell receptor (beta chain) was identified during a study of cytomegalovirus exposure and HLA in healthy donors. This clone has a handful of counts. PCR involved 60 Vbeta and 13 Jbeta primers. Assay: immunoSEQ multiplex PCR; the TCRdb copy retains only in-frame clones and omits some. The table shows about 120,000 clones, with less than 10% occurring only once. Germline V gene lookup returns CDR1 MNHEY and CDR2 SMNVEV (reference sequence). The CDR3 contains 13 residues. With V trimmed by 6 bases and J by 4 bases, 4 bases remained unmatched. The chain recombines TRBV27 with TRBJ1-1, with 8 bases aligning to TRBD1. This TCR was recovered from a woman in her 40s in good health and CMV-seropositive. The sample comprised PBMCs. CDR3 coding DNA: TGTGCCAGCAGGACAGGGGTTGGCACTGAAGCTTTCTTT. Its translation is CASRTGVGTEAFF.